This T cell receptor (beta chain) was observed in a study of shared clonotypes between healthy human individuals. Every immunoSEQ plate was one replicate of a subset's evenly spread DNA. In the source study's methods: ImmunoSEQ only sent back junction sequences with no quality scores, so filtering was done differently. TCRdb's table, derived via immunoSEQ multiplex PCR, lists solely in-frame clones and lacks some. That table supplies the V and J calls and clone size; D and trimming were determined from the DNA. The profile shows about 520,000 clones, around 95% of them singletons. The CDR3 spans 15 residues. V shed 3 bases, J shed 3 bases, and the junction held 7 bases outside the gene matches. From germline, CDR1 is SGHRS and CDR2 YFSETQ.

This clonotype originated in a woman in her thirties in good health. This chain joins TRBV5-1 and TRBJ1-1; TRBD1 matches 8 bases. Sequencing was done on a sample of naive CD4+ T cells sorted from blood. Subset of the sample: CD45RA+ positively selected. CDR3 amino acids: CASSSNLQGDTEAFF. The CDR3 coding sequence is TGCGCCAGCAGCTCAAACCTACAGGGGGACACTGAAGCTTTCTTT.